Below, 18 T cell receptor beta chains from the same sample are listed, as sequenced in a study of T cell responses to AZD1222 COVID-19 vaccine. The data were produced by immunoSEQ multiplex PCR, yet TCRdb's version contains in-frame clones alone and is incomplete. The data hold about 160,000 clones, with around 90% observed a single time. The sample in question was peripheral blood, obtained 28 days after the second AZD1222 dose. The origin of the receptors is an adult who received the AZD1222 COVID-19 vaccine.

The chain carries TRBV24-1 and TRBJ2-1, with a weak D call TRBD1 (5 bases). This CDR3 has 16 residues. Germline loops: CDR1 KGHDR, CDR2 SFDVKD. V lost 3 bases and J lost 2, with 13 bases in between. The CDR3 loop is CATSDPQAAAYNEQFF. The CDR3 coding sequence is TGTGCCACCAGTGATCCACAGGCGGCGGCCTACAATGAGCAGTTCTTC.

This sequence joins TRBV9 and TRBJ1-3; D remains unclear. CDR3 length: 15 residues. CDR1 and CDR2 (germline): SGDLS, YYNGEE. Deletions cut 0 bases from V and 0 bases from J, with 7 bases between. CDR3 sequence (DNA): TGTGCCAGCAGCGTAGGCAGCCCCTCTGGAAACACCATATATTTT. It translates to CASSVGSPSGNTIYF. The variable domain in full, with the rest retrieved from reference TRBV9 and TRBJ1-3, is DSGVTQTPKHLITATGQRVTLRCSPRSGDLSVYWYQQSLDQGLQFLIQYYNGEERAKGNILERFSAQQFPDLHSELNLSSLELGDSALYFCASSVGSPSGNTIYFGEGSWLTVV.

This chain joins TRBV10-2 and TRBJ1-4; 8 nucleotides align to TRBD1. This CDR3 is built from 13 residues. CDR1 is WSHSY, CDR2 SAAADI, per germline. The trim removed 6 bases at V and 8 bases at J, leaving 5 bases unmatched. The CDR3 here is CASRRDRSEKLFF. The CDR3 nucleotides are TGCGCCAGCAGGAGGGACAGGTCGGAAAAACTGTTTTTT.

This clone was seen once. The CDR3 is CASSLAAAGLNTEAFF. The CDR3 DNA reads as TGCGCCAGCAGCTTGGCCGCTGCGGGCCTGAACACTGAAGCTTTCTTT. V is TRBV5-1 and J is TRBJ1-1; D call uncertain. There are 16 residues in the CDR3. V was pared by 0 bases and J by 0 bases, with 12 bases between. Looked up from germline, CDR1 is SGHRS and CDR2 is YFSETQ.

The CDR3 protein is CASSLTGVGGFYSNQPQHF. For the CDR3, the DNA is TGCGCCAGCAGCTTGACAGGGGTGGGCGGATTTTATAGCAATCAGCCCCAGCATTTT. The chain carries TRBV5-1 and TRBJ1-5; 7 nucleotides agree with TRBD1. V was clipped by 1 base and J by 0 bases; unmatched bases: 13. The CDR3 sequence is 19 residues long. Germline-derived CDR1 and CDR2 are SGHRS and YFSETQ.

The chain has TRBV6-5 and TRBJ2-1; TRBD2 aligns across 10 bases. The CDR3 length is 15 residues. Germline V gene sequence: CDR1 MNHEY, CDR2 SVGAGI. Trimming removed 6 bases from V and 2 bases from J; junction bases left unmatched: 4. The CDR3 reads CASRLSGRAYNEQFF. The CDR3 region has the DNA TGTGCCAGCAGACTGAGCGGGAGGGCCTACAATGAGCAGTTCTTC.

The V gene is TRBV25-1, the J gene TRBJ1-5, with D maybe TRBD1 (6 bases). Trimming shortened V by 2 bases and J by 4 bases, and 9 bases separated the two germline ends. The CDR3 sequence is 14 residues long. CDR1 is MGHDK, CDR2 SYGVNS, per germline. DNA of the CDR3: TGTGCCAGCAGTGAACAGGGGACAAATCAGCCCCAGCATTTT. Encoded protein: CASSEQGTNQPQHF.

Points on this clone: The junction and the germline gene differ at one end; a read error may be behind it. The chain has TRBV7-7 and TRBJ2-1; TRBD1 matches at 9 bases. Germline assignment: CDR1 SSHAT and CDR2 FNYEAQ (reference sequence). This CDR3 contains 13 residues. CDR3 sequence reads: CASSLDRGNEQFF. The CDR3 DNA reads as TGTGCTAGCAGCTTGGACAGGGGAAATGAGCAGTTCTTC.

The J gene is TRBJ2-2, the V gene TRBV16; D is undetermined. Germline CDR1 is KGHSY and CDR2 is FQNENV. V gave up 4 bases and J gave up 5 bases, with 8 bases separating them. The CDR3 is made up of 13 amino acids. The CDR3 coding sequence is TGTGCCAGCAGCCCACGAGTGACCGGGGAGCTGTTTTTT. Translated: CASSPRVTGELFF.

The V and J genes are TRBV6-2 or TRBV6-3 and TRBJ1-3; tentatively, D is TRBD1 (6 bases). V was pared by 5 bases and J by 0 bases, with 11 bases between. CDR1 and CDR2 from the germline V gene are MNHEY and SVGEGT. The CDR3 totals 15 residues. The CDR3 DNA sequence: TGTGCCAGCAGTCGACAGGCCAGCTCTGGAAACACCATATATTTT. The encoded protein is CASSRQASSGNTIYF.

This chain links TRBV25-1 with TRBJ2-3; a weak D match, TRBD2 (6 bases). CDR1 MGHDK and CDR2 SYGVNS come from the germline V gene. Trimming left V 3 bases short and J 2 bases short, with 12 bases between. This CDR3 has 15 amino acids. The CDR3 nucleotides are TGTGCCAGCAGTGATTTACCGGGGGTCACAGATACGCAGTATTTT. Amino acids: CASSDLPGVTDTQYF.

The chain links TRBV5-1 to TRBJ2-1, with D possibly TRBD2 on 6 matching bases. Trimming took off 2 bases at V and 0 bases at J, with 9 bases between the two ends. The CDR3 has 15 amino acids. CDR1 is SGHRS, CDR2 YFSETQ, per germline. The CDR3: CASSFSGSSYNEQFF. Here the CDR3 DNA reads TGCGCCAGCAGCTTTAGCGGTAGCTCCTACAATGAGCAGTTCTTC.

The chain couples TRBV5-1 to TRBJ1-5, with TRBD1 identical over 11 bases. Germline loops: CDR1 SGHRS, CDR2 YFSETQ. Losses at the gene ends were 4 bases for V and 6 bases for J; bases not matched to a gene: 6. This CDR3 comprises 15 residues. DNA for the CDR3: TGCGCCAGCAGCCCCTGGACAGGGGGCAGTCAGCCCCAGCATTTT. This codes for CASSPWTGGSQPQHF.

V is TRBV28 and J is TRBJ1-2, with a weak D call TRBD1 (6 bases). CDR1 is MDHEN and CDR2 is SYDVKM in the germline V gene. V was shortened by 5 bases and J by 4 bases, with 11 bases between the two germline ends. The CDR3 runs to 13 residues. DNA of the CDR3: TGTGCCAGCAGTCTTATACAGGGCTATGGCTACACCTTC. This codes for CASSLIQGYGYTF.

The chain recombines TRBV5-1 with TRBJ2-1; TRBD2 aligns across 8 bases. The ends lost 0 bases at V and 9 bases at J; junction bases unmatched: 5. Germline CDR1 reads SGHRS; CDR2 reads YFSETQ. CDR3 length: 14 residues. CDR3 loop: CASSLGSGITEQFF. CDR3 DNA sequence: TGCGCCAGCAGCTTGGGTAGCGGGATTACTGAGCAGTTCTTC.

The rearrangement links TRBV7-9 to TRBJ2-5; 10 nucleotides agree with TRBD1. This CDR3 spans 18 amino acids. Germline CDR1 SEHNR, CDR2 FQNEAQ (reference sequence). J was trimmed by 3 bases and V by 1 base; bases with no gene match: 11. The CDR3 DNA reads as TGTGCCAGCAGCTTAGGTCTGGGACAGGGGATCGGTAAAGAGACCCAGTACTTC. Translation gives CASSLGLGQGIGKETQYF.

The J gene is TRBJ2-1, the V gene TRBV11-2; 14 positions match TRBD2. Germline V gives CDR1 SGHAT, CDR2 FQNNGV. The junction had 7 bases not matched to a gene; V was cut back by 5 bases and J by 4 bases. The CDR3 is 17 amino acids. CDR3 nucleotide sequence: TGTGCCAGCAGCCAGGGACTAGCGGGAGAGGGTTACAATGAGCAGTTCTTC. Its translation is CASSQGLAGEGYNEQFF.

The rearrangement joins TRBV25-1 to TRBJ1-2; unclear D gene. Germline V gives CDR1 MGHDK, CDR2 SYGVNS. Trimming shortened V by 2 bases and J by 4 bases, and 11 bases separated the two germline ends. CDR3 length: 14 amino acids. The CDR3 protein is CASSEPQSIYGYTF. DNA for the CDR3: TGTGCCAGCAGTGAACCACAGAGCATCTATGGCTACACCTTC.